This TCR beta chain derives from a study of OX40 agonist ivuxolimab in advanced cancers. Study-level information: The dose-escalation group included hepatocellular carcinoma, melanoma, renal cell carcinoma and head and neck cancer.

The table came from immunoSEQ multiplex PCR; TCRdb's copy has only in-frame clones and leaves some out. This sample has 25,000 to 35,000 clones, with 82% found just once. The sequence was collected from an adult with an advanced solid tumor such as melanoma, head and neck, liver or kidney cancer. The material was CD4+ or CD8+ T cells sorted from blood, obtained in a trial of the OX40 agonist ivuxolimab.

CDR3 loop: CASSQGQVGTEAFF. The DNA for the CDR3 is TGTGCCAGCTCACAGGGACAGGTGGGCACTGAAGCTTTCTTT. J is TRBJ1-1 and V is TRBV18; 8 nucleotides align to TRBD1. The V segment lost 4 bases and the J segment 4 bases; nucleotides outside the gene matches: 5. This CDR3 has 14 residues. Germline V lookup: CDR1 KGHSH, CDR2 LQKENI.